The 4 T cell receptor beta chains listed next were all sequenced from one sample in a study of blood T cell repertoires in COVID-19 (dated by TCRdb to 2018 to 2021). Libraries were prepared through the immunoSEQ multiplex PCR assay. The clones in this table, taken by TCRdb from immuneACCESS, are in-frame only. Not every clone is retained; where verified, under half of the shortfall comes from an unresolved V gene, and the cause of the rest is unknown. This sample has about 14,000 clones in its table, and approximately 86% of those were observed once. The ten largest clones capture 5.4% of the sample. Sample: peripheral blood. The receptors shown here come from a human donor in a cohort sampled during active COVID-19.

This clone was observed a single time. The chain carries TRBV5-4 and TRBJ2-7, with 10 bases identical to TRBD2. J was trimmed by 6 bases and V by 3 bases; bases with no gene match: 12. The CDR3 is 16 residues long. Germline V gene lookup returns CDR1 SGHNT and CDR2 YYREEE (reference sequence). CDR3 sequence (DNA): TGTGCCAGCAGCTCGCCTAGCGGGAGTGGCAGGGGCGAGCAGTACTTC. Protein: CASSSPSGSGRGEQYF.

A single count supports this clone. The chain couples TRBV18 to TRBJ2-3, with 10 nucleotides matching TRBD2. The CDR3 contains 15 residues. After removal of 3 bases from V and 0 bases from J, the junction contained 0 bases not matched to a gene. Germline CDR1 reads KGHSH; CDR2 reads LQKENI. In nucleotides, the CDR3 is TGTGCCAGCTCACCGACTAGCGGGAGCACAGATACGCAGTATTTT. Protein sequence: CASSPTSGSTDTQYF.

This clone is a singleton in its sample. This chain links TRBV18 with TRBJ1-1, with TRBD1 identical over 10 bases. Germline V CDR1 and CDR2: KGHSH, LQKENI. CDR3 length equals 14 residues. J was trimmed by 1 base and V by 6 bases; bases with no gene match: 2. Here the CDR3 DNA reads TGTGCCAGCTCCCGACAGGGGGCGAACACTGAAGCTTTCTTT. It is translated as CASSRQGANTEAFF.

This chain connects TRBV5-1 to TRBJ2-5; 7 bases align to TRBD1. The CDR3 sequence is 15 residues long. Germline V gives CDR1 SGHRS, CDR2 YFSETQ. V shed 2 bases, J shed 2 bases, and the junction held 6 bases outside the gene matches. The CDR3 reads CASSLLGTVQETQYF. The CDR3 DNA is TGCGCCAGCAGCTTACTCGGGACAGTACAAGAGACCCAGTACTTC.